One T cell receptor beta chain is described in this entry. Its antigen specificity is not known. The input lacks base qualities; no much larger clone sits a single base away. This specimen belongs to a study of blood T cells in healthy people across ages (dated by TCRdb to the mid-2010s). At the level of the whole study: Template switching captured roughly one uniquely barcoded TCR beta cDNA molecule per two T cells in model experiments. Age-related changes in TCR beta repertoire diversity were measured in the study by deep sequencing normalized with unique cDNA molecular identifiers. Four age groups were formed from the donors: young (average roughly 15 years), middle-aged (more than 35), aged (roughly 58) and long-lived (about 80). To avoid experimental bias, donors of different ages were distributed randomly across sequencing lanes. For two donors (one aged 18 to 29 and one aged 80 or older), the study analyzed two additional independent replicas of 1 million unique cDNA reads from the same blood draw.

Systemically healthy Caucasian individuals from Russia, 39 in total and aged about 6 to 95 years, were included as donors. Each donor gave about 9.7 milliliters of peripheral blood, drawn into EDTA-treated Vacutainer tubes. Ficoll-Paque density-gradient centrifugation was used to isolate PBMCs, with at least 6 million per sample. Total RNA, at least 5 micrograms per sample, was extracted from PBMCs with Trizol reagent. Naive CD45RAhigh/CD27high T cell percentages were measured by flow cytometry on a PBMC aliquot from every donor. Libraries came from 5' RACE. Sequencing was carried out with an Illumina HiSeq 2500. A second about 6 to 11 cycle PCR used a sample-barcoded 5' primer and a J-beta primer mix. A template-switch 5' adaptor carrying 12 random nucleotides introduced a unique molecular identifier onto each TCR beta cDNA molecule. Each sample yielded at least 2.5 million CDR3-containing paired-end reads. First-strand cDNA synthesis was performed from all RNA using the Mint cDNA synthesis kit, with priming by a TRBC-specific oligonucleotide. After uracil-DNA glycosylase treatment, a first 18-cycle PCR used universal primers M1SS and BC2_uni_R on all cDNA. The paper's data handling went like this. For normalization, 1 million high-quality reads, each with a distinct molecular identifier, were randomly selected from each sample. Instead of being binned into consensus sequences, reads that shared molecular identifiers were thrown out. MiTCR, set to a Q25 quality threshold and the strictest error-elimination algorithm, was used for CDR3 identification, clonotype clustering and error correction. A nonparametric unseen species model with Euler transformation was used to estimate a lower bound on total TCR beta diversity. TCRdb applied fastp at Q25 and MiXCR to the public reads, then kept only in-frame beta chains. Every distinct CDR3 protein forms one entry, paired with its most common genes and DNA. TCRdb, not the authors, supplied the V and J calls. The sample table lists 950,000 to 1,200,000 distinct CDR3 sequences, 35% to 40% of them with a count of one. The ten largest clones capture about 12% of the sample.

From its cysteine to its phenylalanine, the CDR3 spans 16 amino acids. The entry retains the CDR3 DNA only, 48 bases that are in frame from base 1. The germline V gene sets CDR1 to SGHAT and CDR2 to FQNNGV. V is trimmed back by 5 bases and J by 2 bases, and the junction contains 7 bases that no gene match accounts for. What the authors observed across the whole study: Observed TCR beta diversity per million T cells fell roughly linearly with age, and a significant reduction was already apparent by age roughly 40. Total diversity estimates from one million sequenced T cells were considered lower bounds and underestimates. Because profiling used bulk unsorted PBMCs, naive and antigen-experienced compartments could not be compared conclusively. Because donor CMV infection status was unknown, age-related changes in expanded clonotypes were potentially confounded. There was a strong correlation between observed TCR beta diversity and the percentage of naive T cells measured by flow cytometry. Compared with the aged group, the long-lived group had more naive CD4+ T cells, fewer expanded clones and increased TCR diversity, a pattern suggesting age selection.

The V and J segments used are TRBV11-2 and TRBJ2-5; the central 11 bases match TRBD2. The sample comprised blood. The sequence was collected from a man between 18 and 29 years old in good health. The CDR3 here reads CASSIRRTSGQETQYF. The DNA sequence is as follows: TGTGCCAGCAGCATCCGACGGACTAGCGGGCAAGAGACCCAGTACTTC.